Described below is a single T cell receptor beta chain sequence and its context. Its antigen is not known. With a duration under 2 months, the hyperthyroidism was newly diagnosed in patients aged 18 to 65. Diagnostic assessment was based on clinical symptoms, serum thyroxine and TRAb, thyroid ultrasound and orbital computed tomography. The sample belongs to a study of T cells in Graves' hyperthyroidism and ophthalmopathy. Background on the study: Peripheral blood samples were taken at initial diagnosis, prior to any treatment.

General study findings and limits: Ophthalmopathy stood apart from stable hyperthyroidism in a 13 V-J model.

TCR beta CDR3 regions were amplified from RNA. With the HTBI primer set, the TCR CDR3 went through a first round of RT-PCR. A single record per CDR3 protein comes from TCRdb applying MiXCR to the multiplex PCR reads. The sample yields about 290,000 distinct CDR3 sequences, over 15% seen once. Specimen: blood. The sequence derives from a young man with Graves' hyperthyroidism.

The CDR3 protein is CASSSLAGPGGELFF. The DNA for the CDR3 is TGTGCCAGCAGCTCTCTAGCGGGTCCCGGCGGGGAGCTGTTTTTT. This sequence joins TRBV13 and TRBJ2-2; TRBD2 matches 8 bases. The CDR3 is 15 amino acids. Germline V gene sequence: CDR1 PRHDT, CDR2 FYEKMQ (reference sequence). With 4 bases clipped from V and 7 bases from J, the junction kept 8 bases outside the gene matches. The full variable domain, with the rest looked up from reference TRBV13 and TRBJ2-2, is AAGVIQSPRHLIKEKRETATLKCYPIPRHDTVYWYQQGPGQDPQFLISFYEKMQSDKGSIPDRFSAQQFSDYHSELNMSSLELGDSALYFCASSSLAGPGGELFFGEGSRLTVL.